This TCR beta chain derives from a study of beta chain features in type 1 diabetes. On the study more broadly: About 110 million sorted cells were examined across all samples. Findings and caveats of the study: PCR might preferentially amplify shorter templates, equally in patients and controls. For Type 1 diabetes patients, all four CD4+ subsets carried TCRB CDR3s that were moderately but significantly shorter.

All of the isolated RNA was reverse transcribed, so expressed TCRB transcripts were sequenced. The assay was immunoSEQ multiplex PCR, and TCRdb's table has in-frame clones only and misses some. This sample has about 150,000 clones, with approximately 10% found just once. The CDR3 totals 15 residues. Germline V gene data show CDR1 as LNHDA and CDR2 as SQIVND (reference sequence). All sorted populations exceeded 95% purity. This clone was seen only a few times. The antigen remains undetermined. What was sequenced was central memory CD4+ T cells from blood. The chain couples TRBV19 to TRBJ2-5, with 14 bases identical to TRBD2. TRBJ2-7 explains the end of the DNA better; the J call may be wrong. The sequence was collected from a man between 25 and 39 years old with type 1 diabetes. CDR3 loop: CASSTGTSGRYEQYF. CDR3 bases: TGTGCCAGTAGCACCGGGACTAGCGGGAGATACGAGCAGTACTTC.